The count of the clone carrying this T cell receptor (beta chain) is one. The sample is drawn from a study of CD8 T cells in Susac syndrome. The V gene's germline CDR1 is MDHEN and CDR2 SYDVKM. V lost 8 bases to trimming and J lost 3 bases, with 14 bases between them. The CDR3 contains 13 residues. The authors reverse transcribed roughly 0.5 to 1 ug RNA with random hexamers. TCRdb re-analysed the immunoSEQ multiplex PCR reads in MiXCR, keeping a single row per CDR3 protein. The sample includes some 250,000 distinct CDR3 sequences, around 96% of them seen just once. The V call is TRBV28, the J call TRBJ2-7; D possibly corresponds to TRBD1 (6 bases). The sequenced material came from CD4+ T cells from PBMCs. The clonotype comes from a human donor with Susac syndrome. The CDR3 DNA follows: TGTGCCAGCCAGACAGGTCCCCACTACGAGCAGTACTTC. Its protein product is CASQTGPHYEQYF.